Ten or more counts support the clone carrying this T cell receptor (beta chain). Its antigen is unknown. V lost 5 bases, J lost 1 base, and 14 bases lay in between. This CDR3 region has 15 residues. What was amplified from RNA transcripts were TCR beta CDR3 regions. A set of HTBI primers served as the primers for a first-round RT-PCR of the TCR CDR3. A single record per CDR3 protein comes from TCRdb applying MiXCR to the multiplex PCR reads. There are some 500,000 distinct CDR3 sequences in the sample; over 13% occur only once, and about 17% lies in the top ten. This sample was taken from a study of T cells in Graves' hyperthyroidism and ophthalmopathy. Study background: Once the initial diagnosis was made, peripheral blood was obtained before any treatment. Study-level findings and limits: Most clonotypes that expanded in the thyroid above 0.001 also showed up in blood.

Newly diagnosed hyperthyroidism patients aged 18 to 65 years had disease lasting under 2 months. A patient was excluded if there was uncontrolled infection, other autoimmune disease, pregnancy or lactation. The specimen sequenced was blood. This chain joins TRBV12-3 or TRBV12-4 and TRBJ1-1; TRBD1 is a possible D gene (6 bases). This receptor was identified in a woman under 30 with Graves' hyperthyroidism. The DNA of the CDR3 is TGTGCCAGCAGTCCCTCAGGGGAAGGGAACACTGAAGCTTTCTTT. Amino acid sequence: CASSPSGEGNTEAFF.